A selection of T cell receptor beta chains follows, all from one sample in a study of human T cells and chemical hapten exposure. TCRdb used MiXCR to reprocess the RACE reads, holding one entry per CDR3 protein. The sample yields about 190,000 distinct CDR3 sequences, 20% to 25% seen once. This material consisted of whole blood, taken in connection with sensitization to the hapten diphenylcyclopropenone (DPC). These TCRs come from a woman aged 40 to 49 with alopecia areata. Some clones in this sample may be carry-over from other donors' samples. Both conserved end residues are part of each CDR3. The D gene is left open where the match is weak. The listing skips clone size in some rows; elsewhere it reads once, few, many or a size class.

CDR3 protein,CDR3 DNA,J gene,clone size,D gene,V gene
CATSDRAGGAHEQYF,TGTGCCACCAGTGACAGAGCGGGAGGGGCCCACGAGCAGTACTTC,TRBJ2-7,NA,TRBD2,TRBV24-1
CASSSGGTGINQPQHF,TGTGCCAGTAGCTCGGGGGGGACAGGGATCAATCAGCCCCAGCATTTT,TRBJ1-5,few,TRBD1,TRBV19
CSARERGTRGQPQHF,TGCAGTGCTAGAGAGAGGGGGACCCGCGGGCAGCCCCAGCATTTT,TRBJ1-5,few,NA,TRBV20-1
CASSPGRQETQYF,TGTGCCAGCAGTCCGGGACGTCAAGAGACCCAGTACTTC,TRBJ2-5,many,NA,TRBV6-5
CSAKGGAGDTQYF,TGCAGTGCTAAAGGAGGGGCCGGAGATACGCAGTATTTT,TRBJ2-3,few,NA,TRBV20-1
CASSGRWEGNEQFF,TGTGCCAGCAGCGGTAGGTGGGAGGGAAATGAGCAGTTCTTC,TRBJ2-1,NA,TRBD2,TRBV12-3/TRBV12-4
CASSQGGGGYTF,TGTGCCAGCAGCCAAGGAGGTGGAGGCTACACCTTC,TRBJ1-2,many,NA,TRBV4-2
CASSLNDGANYGYTF,TGTGCCAGCAGCCTAAACGACGGGGCTAACTATGGCTACACCTTC,TRBJ1-2,NA,NA,TRBV7-2
CASSLNLRSGGYNEQFF,TGCGCCAGCAGCTTGAACCTCCGTAGCGGGGGCTACAATGAGCAGTTCTTC,TRBJ2-1,few,TRBD2,TRBV5-1
CASSRHLDSNQPQHF,TGTGCCAGCAGTCGCCATCTGGATAGCAATCAGCCCCAGCATTTT,TRBJ1-5,many,NA,TRBV6-2/TRBV6-3
CSVVGGATDTQYF,TGCAGCGTTGTGGGGGGGGCCACAGATACGCAGTATTTT,TRBJ2-3,many,NA,TRBV29-1
CASSLQQDQPQHF,TGTGCTAGCAGCTTACAGCAAGATCAGCCCCAGCATTTT,TRBJ1-5,many,NA,TRBV7-7
CASSPNGGTLGETQYF,TGCGCCAGCAGCCCCAATGGCGGCACTCTAGGGGAGACCCAGTACTTC,TRBJ2-5,few,NA,TRBV5-1
CASSRPGTQAEQYF,TGTGCCAGCAGCCGACCCGGGACCCAAGCCGAGCAGTACTTC,TRBJ2-7,NA,NA,TRBV7-2
CASIRDLTQPQHF,TGTGCCAGCATCAGGGACTTAACACAGCCCCAGCATTTT,TRBJ1-5,NA,NA,TRBV28
CASSLPPGGVSTQYF,TGTGCCAGCAGTCTCCCACCGGGGGGCGTAAGTACGCAGTATTTT,TRBJ2-3,few,NA,TRBV7-2
CSLGRQETQYF,TGCAGCTTGGGACGCCAAGAGACCCAGTACTTC,TRBJ2-5,NA,NA,TRBV29-1
CASSQESPLVPNEQFF,TGTGCCAGCAGCCAAGAATCTCCCCTGGTGCCCAATGAGCAGTTCTTC,TRBJ2-1,many,NA,TRBV3-1
CASSLRSGEGSDTQYF,TGTGCCAGCAGCTTACGTAGCGGGGAAGGTTCAGATACGCAGTATTTT,TRBJ2-3,few,TRBD2,TRBV7-2
CASSQERSGRAPRFF,TGTGCCAGCAGCCAAGAAAGGAGCGGGAGGGCCCCCCGATTCTTC,TRBJ2-1,NA,TRBD2,TRBV4-2
CASSHGTGNPTYGYTF,TGTGCCAGCAGCCACGGGACAGGTAACCCCACCTATGGCTACACCTTC,TRBJ1-2,NA,TRBD1,TRBV5-4
CASSPPGTGNSPLHF,TGTGCCAGCAGCCCCCCCGGGACGGGGAATTCACCCCTCCACTTT,TRBJ1-6,few,NA,TRBV7-2
CASSPFTYEQYF,TGTGCCAGCAGCCCATTCACCTACGAGCAGTACTTC,TRBJ2-7,many,NA,TRBV28
CSASPIYGAYEQYF,TGCAGTGCTAGCCCTATATACGGGGCCTACGAGCAGTACTTC,TRBJ2-7,many,NA,TRBV20-1
CASSAEDGTEAFF,TGTGCCAGCAGCGCAGAGGATGGCACTGAAGCTTTCTTT,TRBJ1-1,NA,NA,TRBV2
CASSSPGLAGGSSYNEQFF,TGCGCCAGCAGCAGCCCGGGACTAGCGGGGGGAAGCTCCTACAATGAGCAGTTCTTC,TRBJ2-1,NA,TRBD2,TRBV5-1
CSVGTRGQPQHF,TGCAGCGTTGGGACTCGGGGGCAGCCCCAGCATTTT,TRBJ1-5,few,NA,TRBV29-1
CASSPGATTSGYTF,TGTGCCAGCAGTCCGGGGGCCACAACGTCCGGCTACACCTTC,TRBJ1-2,few,NA,TRBV6-5
CASRDTGAFNEKLFF,TGTGCCAGCAGGGACACAGGGGCGTTTAATGAAAAACTGTTTTTT,TRBJ1-4,few,TRBD1,TRBV6-5
CAWSAGSTDTQYF,TGTGCCTGGAGTGCGGGATCCACAGATACGCAGTATTTT,TRBJ2-3,NA,NA,TRBV30
CASSLGDLTDTQYF,TGTGCCAGCAGTCTCGGGGACCTCACAGATACGCAGTATTTT,TRBJ2-3,NA,NA,TRBV6-4
CASSLGHSNGYTF,TGCGCCAGCAGCTTGGGACATTCGAATGGCTACACCTTC,TRBJ1-2,few,NA,TRBV5-1
CASSDRTGRSSYEQYF,TGTGCCAGCAGTGATCGGACAGGAAGAAGCTCCTACGAGCAGTACTTC,TRBJ2-7,NA,TRBD1,TRBV6-1
CAALSGATSSYEQYF,TGTGCAGCCCTGTCAGGTGCCACGAGCTCCTACGAGCAGTACTTC,TRBJ2-7,few,NA,TRBV28
CASRGQGAKNIQYF,TGTGCCAGCAGGGGCCAGGGAGCCAAAAACATTCAGTACTTC,TRBJ2-4,few,NA,TRBV12-3/TRBV12-4
CASSAVAGGRNEQFF,TGTGCCAGCAGCGCCGTGGCAGGGGGGAGGAATGAGCAGTTCTTC,TRBJ2-1,few,NA,TRBV5-5
CASSLDAELIQETQYF,TGTGCCAGCAGCTTGGATGCAGAGCTAATCCAAGAGACCCAGTACTTC,TRBJ2-5,many,NA,TRBV5-4
CASSSGQAVGNEKLFF,TGTGCCAGCAGTTCGGGACAGGCGGTGGGTAATGAAAAACTGTTTTTT,TRBJ1-4,NA,TRBD1,TRBV6-5
CATSDRTRVSNEQFF,TGTGCCACCAGTGATCGGACTAGAGTCAGCAATGAGCAGTTCTTC,TRBJ2-1,few,TRBD2,TRBV24-1
CAISAHGRAPYEQYF,TGTGCCATCAGTGCTCACGGGAGGGCCCCCTACGAGCAGTACTTC,TRBJ2-7,few,TRBD2,TRBV10-3
CSVKLAGGIFEQFF,TGCAGCGTCAAACTAGCGGGAGGGATTTTCGAGCAGTTCTTC,TRBJ2-1,few,TRBD2,TRBV29-1